The clone carrying this TCR beta chain was detected only a few times. Its antigen is not identified. The CDR3 extends over 14 amino acids. The data were taken from a study of blood T cells in healthy people across ages. Study observations and caveats: Per-million-T-cell TCR beta diversity fell roughly linearly with age.

A J-beta primer mix and a sample-barcoded 5' primer were used in a second PCR of roughly 7 to 12 cycles. TCRdb ran MiXCR on the 5' RACE reads and lists one entry per CDR3 protein. Among more than 1,000,000 distinct CDR3 sequences, 25% were seen once, and the ten largest hold around 0.75%. Another study also made use of these data, one on T cells of mothers and their children.

This TCR was sampled from a girl aged 2-9 years in good health. This sequence joins TRBV12-3 or TRBV12-4 and TRBJ2-5; 10 nucleotides match TRBD1. The assigned J gene may be wrong: the sequence end matches TRBJ2-7 better. The sequencing input was blood. The CDR3 coding sequence is TGTGCCAGCACCACCCGGGGGGACAGGGGCGAGCAGTACTTC. It translates to CASTTRGDRGEQYF.